The source of this TCR beta chain is a study of cytomegalovirus exposure and HLA in healthy donors. Trimming at V came to 2 bases and at J to 3 bases, leaving 7 bases not matched to a gene. CDR1 is MGHRA and CDR2 is YSYEKL in the germline V gene. CDR3 length: 15 residues. About this clone itself: Its cognate antigen is unknown.

PCR used 60 Vbeta primers and 13 Jbeta primers. TCRdb keeps only in-frame clones here, not all; method: immunoSEQ multiplex PCR. This table has roughly 200,000 clones, approximately 80% appearing once. Study-level results: A later analysis revealed that TCR association rates differed between HLA loci, peaking at DRB1 and bottoming out at HLA-C. The study put some 160 TCR beta chains on its list as cytomegalovirus-associated. Testing in vitro showed a few CMV-associated chains specific for CMV antigens.

Sequencing input: PBMCs. The TCR sequence derives from a boy between 2 and 10 years old in good health and CMV-seronegative. This sequence joins TRBV4-1 and TRBJ2-7; 7 bases are a match to TRBD1. Here the CDR3 DNA reads TGCGCCAGCAGCCAACCCCGGGACAGCCTCTACGAGCAGTACTTC. As protein: CASSQPRDSLYEQYF.